In its sample, the clone carrying this T cell receptor beta chain was seen many times. The V gene lost 1 base and the J gene lost 3 bases, with 12 bases spanning the gap. The germline V gene encodes CDR1 SGDLS and CDR2 YYNGEE. The CDR3 totals 15 residues. TCRdb analysed the RT-PCR reads with MiXCR anew, one entry per CDR3 protein. The sample yields around 700,000 distinct CDR3 sequences, approximately 14% seen once. Sequenced input: memory CD4+ T cells from blood. The receptor was derived from a female donor in good health, serving as a healthy control. This chain connects TRBV9 to TRBJ2-3; a weak D match, TRBD1 (6 bases). CDR3 coding DNA: TGTGCCAGCAGCGTATGGCAGGGGCCAACAGATACGCAGTATTTT. Encoded protein: CASSVWQGPTDTQYF.